This T cell receptor beta chain originates from a study of beta chain features in type 1 diabetes. Study-wide results and limits: Patients with Type 1 diabetes showed moderately but significantly shorter TCRB CDR3s in all four CD4+ subsets.

CDR1 is MNHEY, CDR2 SMNVEV, per germline (reference sequence). The length of the CDR3 is 17 residues. The V and J ends lost 1 base and 0 bases respectively, with 13 bases between them. The sequenced template was cDNA made from the entire isolated RNA. For naive, central memory and regulatory T cell samples, reads averaged roughly 3.7 million. Clones were sequenced by immunoSEQ multiplex PCR, and TCRdb holds only the in-frame ones, with some missing. The sample records some 110,000 clones, around 17% being singletons. In regard to this clone: Its antigen is unidentified.

The rearrangement joins TRBV27 to TRBJ2-4, with unresolved D. Sequenced input: central memory CD4+ T cells from blood. The receptor comes from a man aged 25 to 40 with type 1 diabetes. This CDR3 is CASSLFASNLAKNIQYF. CDR3 DNA: TGTGCCAGCAGTTTATTCGCGTCAAACCTAGCCAAAAACATTCAGTACTTC.